The rows below give T cell receptor beta chains drawn from one sample of a study of control samples from healthy donors and cancer patients. This table comes from immunoSEQ multiplex PCR, and its TCRdb copy is limited to in-frame clones, with some not included. The table shows more than 75,000 clones, with about 88% occurring only once. Material for sequencing was PBMCs. All receptors derive from a man between 65 and 85 years old with lung cancer. Each CDR3 is given with its conserved first and last residue. The D gene is left open where the match is weak. Only some rows state a clone size, as once, few, many or a class for expanded clones.

.	.	TRBJ2-6	TRBV19	TGTGCCACTCTAGACGGCGCGGCCGGGGCCAACGTCCTGACTTTC	CATLDGAAGANVLTF
.	.	TRBJ2-7	TRBV5-1	TGCGCCAGCAGCCTCCCGCCGACAGGCGCCGAGAGGGAGCAGTACTTC	CASSLPPTGAEREQYF
.	.	TRBJ2-7	TRBV27	TGTGCCAGCAGTTTAGCTTCCACGCGGGAGCAGTACTTC	CASSLASTREQYF
.	.	TRBJ2-7	TRBV13	TGTGCCAGCAGCTTTTTATCGAGGGAGCAGTACTTC	CASSFLSREQYF
.	.	TRBJ1-2	TRBV7-9	TGTGCCAGCAGCTCCGACAGGTTCTATGGCTACACCTTC	CASSSDRFYGYTF
.	once	TRBJ1-1	TRBV7-9	TGTGCCAGCAGCATCTGGACAGACTTGCCTGAAGCTTTCTTT	CASSIWTDLPEAFF
.	.	TRBJ2-6	TRBV21-1	TGTGCCAGCAGCCGACCTAGCGGGGGGGCGCAATCTGGGGCCAACGTCCTGACTTTC	CASSRPSGGAQSGANVLTF
.	.	TRBJ1-2	TRBV7-8	TGTGCCAGCAGCCGCGCGCCGGGGGCCGGTGGCTACACCTTC	CASSRAPGAGGYTF
.	.	TRBJ2-6	TRBV19	TGTGCCAGTAGTATCAAGAACTCTGGGGCCAACGTCCTGACTTTC	CASSIKNSGANVLTF
.	.	TRBJ1-2	TRBV5-8	TGTGCCAGACGCCAGGCGGGGGCGAGCCCTATAAACTATGGCTACACCTTC	CARRQAGASPINYGYTF
.	.	TRBJ1-5	TRBV27	TGTGCCAGCAGCCCGGGGATTTCTATGGTCAGCAATCAGCCCCAGCATTTT	CASSPGISMVSNQPQHF
.	.	TRBJ1-1	TRBV4-1	TGCGCCAGCAGCCAGAGGACGGGGACGAACACTGAAGCTTTCTTT	CASSQRTGTNTEAFF
.	.	TRBJ1-2	TRBV7-8	TGTGCCAGCAGCTTAGCGGGCGGGGAATATGGCTACACCTTC	CASSLAGGEYGYTF
.	.	TRBJ1-6	TRBV28	TGTGCCAGCAGTTTATTGGAGTGGAGGGTTGAAAATTCACCCCTCCACTTT	CASSLLEWRVENSPLHF
.	.	TRBJ1-1	TRBV2	TGTGCCAGCAGTGAAGATGTAGGGGAAGCTTTCTTT	CASSEDVGEAFF
.	.	TRBJ1-6	TRBV5-5	TGTGCCAGCAGCAAAACACTTCCAGGGTTGGATTCACCCCTCCACTTT	CASSKTLPGLDSPLHF
.	once	TRBJ2-3	TRBV10-1	TGCGCCAGCAGCTCCGGGACACGAGAATATTTT	CASSSGTREYF
.	.	TRBJ1-2	TRBV28	TGTGCCAGCACTTCTGGGGGGGTTTCTAACTATGGCTACACCTTC	CASTSGGVSNYGYTF
.	.	TRBJ2-7	TRBV7-2	TGTGCCAGCAGCTCTCAGGGGTCCTACGAGCAGTACTTC	CASSSQGSYEQYF
TRBD1	.	TRBJ1-1	TRBV5-1	TGCGCCAGCAGCTTAGTAAGACAGGGCTCGACTGAAGCTTTCTTT	CASSLVRQGSTEAFF
.	.	TRBJ2-3	TRBV4-1	TGCGCCAGCAGCCAAGGAAATGGTGGCACAGATACGCAGTATTTT	CASSQGNGGTDTQYF
TRBD1	.	TRBJ2-1	TRBV6-4	TGTGCCAGCAGTGCGGACAGGGCCTACAATGAGCAGTTCTTC	CASSADRAYNEQFF
.	.	TRBJ1-2	TRBV6-2/TRBV6-3	TGTGCCAGCAGTCAGAGGGGTTATGGCTACACCTTC	CASSQRGYGYTF
TRBD1	.	TRBJ1-1	TRBV5-5	TGTGCCAGCAGCCCAGGACAGGGGGGGAGAACTGAAGCTTTCTTT	CASSPGQGGRTEAFF
TRBD1	.	TRBJ2-1	TRBV7-6	TGTGCCAGCAGCTCAACCCGGGACAGGGAAAGGAATGAGCAGTTCTTC	CASSSTRDRERNEQFF
TRBD1	.	TRBJ1-1	TRBV5-1	TGCGCCAGCAGCTCGGCGCAGGGGGGGAACACTGAAGCTTTCTTT	CASSSAQGGNTEAFF
.	.	TRBJ1-5	TRBV3-1/TRBV3-2	TGTGCCAGCAGCCAAGAACTGGAGTCGCAGCCCCAGCATTTT	CASSQELESQPQHF
.	.	TRBJ2-2	TRBV5-1	TGCGCCAGCAGCTTGAACAGTAGGACCGGGGAGCTGTTTTTT	CASSLNSRTGELFF
TRBD1	.	TRBJ1-5	TRBV30	TGTGCCTGGACGACCGGGACAGGGGGCAATCAGCCCCAGCATTTT	CAWTTGTGGNQPQHF
TRBD2	.	TRBJ2-3	TRBV4-1	TGCGCCAGCAGCCAAGATTGGACTAGCGGGACTAGCACAGATACGCAGTATTTT	CASSQDWTSGTSTDTQYF
.	.	TRBJ1-2	TRBV5-1	TGCGCCAGCAGCTTGGCGGGGAGAAGTGGCTACACCTTC	CASSLAGRSGYTF
.	.	TRBJ2-4	TRBV3-1/TRBV3-2	TGTGCCAGCAGCCAGGGCCCTAACATTCAGTACTTC	CASSQGPNIQYF
.	.	TRBJ1-1	TRBV29-1	TGCAGCGCCTGGATCGGGCGGGGCGAAGCTTTCTTT	CSAWIGRGEAFF
TRBD1	.	TRBJ1-4	TRBV7-9	TGTGCCAGCAGCCCCAGGGTTGACAGGGGGCAAACTAATGAAAAACTGTTTTTT	CASSPRVDRGQTNEKLFF
.	once	TRBJ1-3	TRBV6-5	TGTGCCAGCAGTTACTCGAAGCTCGCACCTGGAAACACCATATATTTT	CASSYSKLAPGNTIYF
.	.	TRBJ1-2	TRBV3-1/TRBV3-2	TGTGCCAGCAGCCAAGAAGTGGGTAGCTATGGCTACACCTTC	CASSQEVGSYGYTF
.	.	TRBJ2-7	TRBV30	TGTGCCTGGAGCACCAGTCGCTACGAGCAGTACTTC	CAWSTSRYEQYF
.	.	TRBJ1-5	TRBV18	TGTGCCAGCTCACCAACCGGTCAGGACAGTCAGCCCCAGCATTTT	CASSPTGQDSQPQHF
TRBD1	.	TRBJ2-2	TRBV7-2	TGTGCCAGCAGCTTTAGTTTGGGACAGGGGGCCGGGGAGCTGTTTTTT	CASSFSLGQGAGELFF
.	.	TRBJ2-2	TRBV7-9	TGTGCCAGCAGCTTAGGTCAGAGAGGGGAGCTGTTTTTT	CASSLGQRGELFF
.	.	TRBJ1-2	TRBV7-9	TGTGCCAGCAGCATGGACAGCAGCTATGGCTACACCTTC	CASSMDSSYGYTF
TRBD1	few	TRBJ2-4	TRBV3-1/TRBV3-2	TGTGCCAGCAGCCAAGGTACAGGGGCCCAAAACATTCAGTACTTC	CASSQGTGAQNIQYF
.	once	TRBJ1-5	TRBV9	TGTGCCAGCAGCGTAGAACCCGATGGAAATCAGCCCCAGCATTTT	CASSVEPDGNQPQHF
.	.	TRBJ1-5	TRBV18	TGTGCCAGCTCACCACTGGGACAACGGGGCTACAATCAGCCCCAGCATTTT	CASSPLGQRGYNQPQHF
.	once	TRBJ1-2	TRBV30	TGTGCCTGGAACCTACGGGACACCCGAGGGTATGGCTACACCTTC	CAWNLRDTRGYGYTF
TRBD1	.	TRBJ2-7	TRBV24-1	TGTGCCACCAGTGACCCCGGGACAGGTGACACCTACGAGCAGTACTTC	CATSDPGTGDTYEQYF
.	.	TRBJ2-1	TRBV5-1	TGCGCCAGCCGGTTAGGGGCTTTCTCCTACAATGAGCAGTTCTTC	CASRLGAFSYNEQFF
TRBD1	.	TRBJ2-7	TRBV7-8	TGTGCCAGCAGCCCCGGACAGGGGGCTTACTACGAGCAGTACTTC	CASSPGQGAYYEQYF
.	.	TRBJ1-1	TRBV6-5	TGTGCCAGCATGAGAGAAGGGATGAACACTGAAGCTTTCTTT	CASMREGMNTEAFF